The T cell receptor (beta chain) under discussion was sequenced for a study of cytomegalovirus exposure and HLA in healthy donors. This CDR3 has 12 amino acids. Trimming removed 3 bases from V and 7 bases from J, with 10 bases in between. Germline CDR1 reads SGHNT; CDR2 reads YYREEE (reference sequence). General observations from the study: V- and J-gene trimming in TCR beta was tied to a missense DCLRE1C variant by an analysis performed later.

Turning to this clone: Antigen specificity is unknown.

60 Vbeta and 13 Jbeta primers were used in PCR. Assay: immunoSEQ multiplex PCR; the TCRdb copy retains only in-frame clones and omits some. This sample has approximately 150,000 clones; about 80% occur once, and the top ten carry more than 1.5%. This receptor was identified in a woman aged 40-49 years in good health and CMV-seronegative. The chain is built from TRBV5-4 and TRBJ1-2; D might be TRBD1 (6 bases). Sequenced sample: PBMCs. The CDR3 region has the DNA TGTGCCAGCAGCTCGGACAGTTTTGGCTACACCTTC. It encodes CASSSDSFGYTF.